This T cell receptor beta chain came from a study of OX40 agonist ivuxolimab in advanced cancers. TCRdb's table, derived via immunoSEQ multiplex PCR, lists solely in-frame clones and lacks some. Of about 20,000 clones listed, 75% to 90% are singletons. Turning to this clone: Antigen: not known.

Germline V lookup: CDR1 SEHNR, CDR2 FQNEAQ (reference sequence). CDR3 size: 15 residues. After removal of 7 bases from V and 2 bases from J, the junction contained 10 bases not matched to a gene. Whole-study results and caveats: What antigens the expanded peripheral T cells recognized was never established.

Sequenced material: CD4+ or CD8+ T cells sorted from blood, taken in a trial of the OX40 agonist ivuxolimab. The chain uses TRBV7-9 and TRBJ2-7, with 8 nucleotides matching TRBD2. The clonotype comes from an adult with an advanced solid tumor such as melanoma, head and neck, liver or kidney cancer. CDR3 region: CASTVTSGSPYEQYF. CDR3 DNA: TGTGCCAGCACCGTAACCAGCGGGAGCCCCTACGAGCAGTACTTC.